Sequencing of this T cell receptor (beta chain) was carried out in a study of cytomegalovirus exposure and HLA in healthy donors. Use of 60 Vbeta and 13 Jbeta primers characterized the PCR. Data came from immunoSEQ multiplex PCR; TCRdb stores just in-frame clones and leaves some out. The sample yields about 200,000 clones, over 75% seen once. The CDR3 consists of 15 residues. Germline-derived CDR1 and CDR2 are MNHNY and SVGAGI (reference sequence). V was cut by 8 bases and J by 4 bases, with 20 bases left in between. This chain connects TRBV6-6 to TRBJ1-2; D is perhaps TRBD1 (5 bases). The sequence came from a man aged 18 to 35 in good health and CMV-seronegative. Sequences were obtained from PBMCs. CDR3 DNA sequence: TGTGCCAGCGTCTACATGCTCGGGGGAACCTATGGCTACACCTTC. Protein product: CASVYMLGGTYGYTF.